The 18 T cell receptor beta chains presented below share a single source sample, sequenced in a study of T cells in Graves' hyperthyroidism and ophthalmopathy. Amplification of TCR beta CDR3 regions used RNA as the template. RT-PCR in the first round (using the HTBI primer set) targeted the TCR CDR3. MiXCR was run by TCRdb on the multiplex PCR reads, yielding one entry per CDR3 protein. The sample contains 560,000 or so distinct CDR3 sequences, just over 45% of which appear only once. The sample taken for sequencing was peripheral blood or thyroid tissue (not recorded which). Receptors were obtained from a woman aged 18 to 35 with Graves' hyperthyroidism.

This clonotype has a single count. The V call is TRBV24-1, the J call TRBJ1-1; D gene uncertain. The germline V gene encodes CDR1 KGHDR and CDR2 SFDVKD. The CDR3 extends over 12 amino acids. The germline V and J ends were trimmed by 4 bases and 7 bases, with 9 bases remaining between them. CDR3 residues: CATSEYGSEAFF. The CDR3 bases are TGTGCCACCAGTGAGTATGGGAGTGAAGCTTTCTTT.

This rearrangement joins TRBV7-2 to TRBJ1-4; possible D gene TRBD1, 6 bases. Germline V gives CDR1 SGHTA, CDR2 FQGNSA. The CDR3 has 15 amino acids. Trimming shortened V by 5 bases and J by 7 bases, and 17 bases separated the two germline ends. CDR3 in DNA: TGTGCCAGCAGCATACCGGACAGATCACCTGAAAAACTGTTTTTT. It encodes CASSIPDRSPEKLFF.

The chain carries TRBV7-6 and TRBJ1-3; 7 nucleotides match TRBD1. This CDR3 has 16 amino acids. Germline V lookup: CDR1 SGHVS, CDR2 FNYEAQ. V was pared by 5 bases and J by 0 bases, with 7 bases of the junction left unmatched. The CDR3: CASSPTGSYSGNTIYF. The CDR3 region has the DNA TGTGCCAGCAGCCCGACAGGGTCATACTCTGGAAACACCATATATTTT. The full variable domain, with the rest looked up from reference TRBV7-6 and TRBJ1-3, is GAGVSQSPRYKVTKRGQDVALRCDPISGHVSLYWYRQALGQGPEFLTYFNYEAQQDKSGLPNDRFSAERPEGSISTLTIQRTEQRDSAMYRCASSPTGSYSGNTIYFGEGSWLTVV.

With regard to this clonotype: Given a much more abundant clone one base away, this may be a read error. The J gene is TRBJ2-5, the V gene TRBV25-1, with D uncertain. The germline gives CDR1 MGHDK, CDR2 SYGVNS. CDR3 length: 13 residues. For the CDR3, the DNA is TGTGCCATCAGTGGACCCTTCGAAGAGACCCAGTACTTC. The encoded protein is CAISGPFEETQYF.

The V call is TRBV10-3, the J call TRBJ1-2; D is uncertain. Germline CDR1 ENHRY, CDR2 SYGVKD. V shed 4 bases and J shed 8 bases, with 17 bases lying between them. The CDR3 sequence is 14 residues long. CDR3 amino acids: CAISVDWKNGGYTF. CDR3 DNA: TGTGCCATCAGTGTGGACTGGAAGAACGGGGGCTACACCTTC.

This chain joins TRBV24-1 and TRBJ2-2; TRBD1 aligns across 10 bases. CDR3 length: 15 amino acids. The germline V gene encodes CDR1 KGHDR and CDR2 SFDVKD. V was pared by 7 bases and J by 6 bases, with 7 bases of the junction left unmatched. CDR3 protein: CATSLGDRGAGELFF. In DNA form, the CDR3 reads TGTGCCACCAGCTTGGGGGACAGGGGAGCCGGGGAGCTGTTTTTT.

Concerning this clonotype itself: This sequence may be a read error, since a much larger clone differs from it by one base. V is TRBV2 and J is TRBJ1-5; no firm D call. Germline values: CDR1 SNHLY, CDR2 FYNNEI. CDR3 size: 14 residues. Trimming removed 3 bases from V and 2 bases from J, with 8 bases in between. CDR3 DNA sequence: TGTGCCAGCAGTGAGGTCCACGGCAATCAGCCCCAGCATTTT. As protein: CASSEVHGNQPQHF.

The J gene is TRBJ1-5, the V gene TRBV12-3 or TRBV12-4; D remains unclear. CDR3 length: 15 residues. Trimming took 7 bases from V and 0 from J, leaving 13 bases between them. The CDR3 spells CASIPKGDSNQPQHF. DNA of the CDR3: TGTGCCAGCATCCCGAAAGGAGATAGCAATCAGCCCCAGCATTTT.

The V call is TRBV7-9, the J call TRBJ2-7, with D perhaps TRBD1 (5 bases). CDR3 size: 13 residues. CDR1 and CDR2 (germline): SEHNR, FQNEAQ (reference sequence). Deletions cut 5 bases from V and 5 bases from J, with 13 bases between. The CDR3 is CASSQGLWDEQYF. The CDR3 nucleotides are TGTGCCAGCAGCCAGGGTCTTTGGGACGAGCAGTACTTC.

The chain uses TRBV10-3 and TRBJ1-1; D is possibly TRBD1 (5 bases). This CDR3 spans 13 amino acids. Germline V gives CDR1 ENHRY, CDR2 SYGVKD. V lost 5 bases, J lost 6 bases, and 13 bases lay in between. The CDR3 protein is CAISRGRGAEAFF. The CDR3 DNA sequence: TGTGCCATCAGTCGTGGGAGAGGGGCTGAAGCTTTCTTT.

In this sample, this clonotype turned up a few times. V and J are TRBV29-1 and TRBJ2-3; perhaps TRBD1 as D (6 bases). The CDR3 totals 12 residues. The germline V and J ends were trimmed by 6 bases and 8 bases, with 15 bases remaining between them. The germline V gene has CDR1 SQVTM and CDR2 ANQGSEA. CDR3 nucleotides: TGCAGCGTGGAAACGCAGGGGAGTACGCAGTATTTT. Translating it yields CSVETQGSTQYF.

Many counts were recorded for this clonotype. The V call is TRBV19, the J call TRBJ1-1; D not certain. The germline V gene encodes CDR1 LNHDA and CDR2 SQIVND (reference sequence). CDR3 length equals 11 residues. V was cut by 2 bases and J by 12 bases, with 10 bases left in between. CDR3 loop: CASSISEISFF. CDR3 DNA: TGTGCCAGTAGTATATCGGAGATATCTTTCTTT.

This chain joins TRBV7-3 and TRBJ2-2; TRBD2 might be the D (5 bases). Germline lookup yields CDR1 SGHTA and CDR2 FQGTGA. There are 14 residues in the CDR3. V dropped 7 bases and J dropped 6 bases, with 15 bases sitting between them. CDR3: CASTPPGSAGELFF. The CDR3 nucleotides are TGTGCCAGCACCCCCCCAGGTAGCGCCGGGGAGCTGTTTTTT.

The rearrangement joins TRBV7-8 to TRBJ2-2, with 8 bases lining up with TRBD1. V lost 6 bases and J lost 1; bases outside the gene matches: 7. Per the germline V gene, CDR1 is SGHVS and CDR2 is FQNEAQ. This CDR3 contains 16 residues. The CDR3 reads CASRDRGGWNTGELFF. Here the CDR3 DNA reads TGTGCCAGCAGAGACAGGGGCGGATGGAACACCGGGGAGCTGTTTTTT.

The CDR3 DNA sequence: TGTGCCAGTAGTGGTGAGAGGGGTACTGAAGCTTTCTTT. Encoded protein: CASSGERGTEAFF. This chain uses TRBV19 with TRBJ1-1; D might be TRBD1 (5 bases). The CDR3 has 13 residues. From germline, CDR1 is LNHDA and CDR2 SQIVND (reference sequence). The V end lost 5 bases, the J end lost 5 bases, and 12 bases lay between the germline ends.

V gene TRBV5-1 combines with J gene TRBJ2-7, with 13 bases aligning to TRBD2. The CDR3 is 16 amino acids. The germline V gene has CDR1 SGHRS and CDR2 YFSETQ. With V trimmed by 1 base and J by 3 bases, 4 bases remained unmatched. The CDR3 here is CASSLQGLAGFYEQYF. CDR3 nucleotide sequence: TGCGCCAGCAGCTTGCAGGGACTAGCGGGGTTCTACGAGCAGTACTTC.

This clonotype was recorded a few times. The rearrangement links TRBV20-1 to TRBJ2-7, with a weak D call TRBD2 (5 bases). The germline V gene has CDR1 DFQATT and CDR2 SNEGSKA (reference sequence). Trimming pared 0 bases from V and 0 bases from J, leaving 12 bases between. The CDR3 has 15 residues. For the CDR3, the DNA is TGCAGTGCTAGAGATCGGGAAGCGCGCTCCTACGAGCAGTACTTC. Translation: CSARDREARSYEQYF.

With respect to this clonotype: Just one base apart from a much larger clone, this may be a read error. V gene TRBV2 combines with J gene TRBJ1-1, with a weak D call TRBD1 (6 bases). Germline loops: CDR1 SNHLY, CDR2 FYNNEI. V dropped 10 bases and J dropped 6 bases, with 12 bases sitting between them. The CDR3 is made up of 11 amino acids. The CDR3 sequence: CATSGQPEAFF. The CDR3 DNA follows: TGTGCCACCAGCGGACAGCCTGAAGCTTTCTTT.